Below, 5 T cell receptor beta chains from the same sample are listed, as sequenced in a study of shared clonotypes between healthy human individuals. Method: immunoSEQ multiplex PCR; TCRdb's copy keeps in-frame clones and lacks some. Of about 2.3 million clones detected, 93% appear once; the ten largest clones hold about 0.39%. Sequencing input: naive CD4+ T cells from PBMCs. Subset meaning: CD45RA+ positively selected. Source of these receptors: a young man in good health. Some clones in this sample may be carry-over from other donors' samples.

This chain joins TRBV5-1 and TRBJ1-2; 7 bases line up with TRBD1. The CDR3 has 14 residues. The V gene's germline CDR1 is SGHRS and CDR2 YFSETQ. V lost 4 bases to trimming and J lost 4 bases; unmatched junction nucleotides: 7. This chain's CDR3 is CASSPWTGSYGYTF. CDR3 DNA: TGCGCCAGCAGCCCCTGGACAGGATCCTATGGCTACACCTTC.

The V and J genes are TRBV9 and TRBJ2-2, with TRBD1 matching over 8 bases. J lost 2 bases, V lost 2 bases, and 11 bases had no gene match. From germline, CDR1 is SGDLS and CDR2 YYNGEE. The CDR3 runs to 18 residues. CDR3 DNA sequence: TGTGCCAGCAGCGTCTCCTGGACAGGGAATTATAACACCGGGGAGCTGTTTTTT. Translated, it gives CASSVSWTGNYNTGELFF.

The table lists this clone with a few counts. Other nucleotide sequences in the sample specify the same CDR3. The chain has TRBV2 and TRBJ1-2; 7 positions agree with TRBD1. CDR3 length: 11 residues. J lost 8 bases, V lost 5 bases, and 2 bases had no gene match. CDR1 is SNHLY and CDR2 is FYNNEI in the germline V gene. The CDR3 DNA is TGTGCCAGCAGTCCGACAGGGGGCTACACCTTC. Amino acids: CASSPTGGYTF.

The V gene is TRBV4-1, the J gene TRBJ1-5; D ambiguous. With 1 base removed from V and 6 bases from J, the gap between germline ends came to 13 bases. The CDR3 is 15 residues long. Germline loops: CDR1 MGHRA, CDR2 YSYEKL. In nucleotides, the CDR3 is TGCGCCAGCAGCCAAGGAATGCTCTTAGGTCAGCCCCAGCATTTT. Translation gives CASSQGMLLGQPQHF.

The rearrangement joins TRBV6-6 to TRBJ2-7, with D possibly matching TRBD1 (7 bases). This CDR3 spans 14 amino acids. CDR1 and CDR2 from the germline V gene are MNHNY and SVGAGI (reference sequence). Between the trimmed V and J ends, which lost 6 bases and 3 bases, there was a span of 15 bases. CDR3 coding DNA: TGTGCCAGCAGCCCCAGGGGGGCGAGCTACGAGCAGTACTTC. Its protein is CASSPRGASYEQYF.